What follows is one TCR beta chain and its context. Assay used: immunoSEQ multiplex PCR; TCRdb lists only in-frame clones, some missing. Of around 440,000 clones in the sample, 88% were seen once. The source of the sample is a study of blood T cell repertoires in COVID-19. Seattle enrolled patients during active infection and tracked them longitudinally. This CDR3 region has 14 residues. After removal of 5 bases from V and 2 bases from J, the junction contained 3 bases not matched to a gene. Germline V gene lookup returns CDR1 LNHDA and CDR2 SQIVND (reference sequence). This clonotype originated in a woman aged 45-65 years with COVID-19, enrolled during active disease. The sequencing sample was made of peripheral blood. This chain uses TRBV19 with TRBJ1-1, with 9 positions matching TRBD1. The CDR3, as DNA: TGTGCCAGTAGTCTGGGACAGGGTAACACTGAAGCTTTCTTT. This sequence encodes CASSLGQGNTEAFF.